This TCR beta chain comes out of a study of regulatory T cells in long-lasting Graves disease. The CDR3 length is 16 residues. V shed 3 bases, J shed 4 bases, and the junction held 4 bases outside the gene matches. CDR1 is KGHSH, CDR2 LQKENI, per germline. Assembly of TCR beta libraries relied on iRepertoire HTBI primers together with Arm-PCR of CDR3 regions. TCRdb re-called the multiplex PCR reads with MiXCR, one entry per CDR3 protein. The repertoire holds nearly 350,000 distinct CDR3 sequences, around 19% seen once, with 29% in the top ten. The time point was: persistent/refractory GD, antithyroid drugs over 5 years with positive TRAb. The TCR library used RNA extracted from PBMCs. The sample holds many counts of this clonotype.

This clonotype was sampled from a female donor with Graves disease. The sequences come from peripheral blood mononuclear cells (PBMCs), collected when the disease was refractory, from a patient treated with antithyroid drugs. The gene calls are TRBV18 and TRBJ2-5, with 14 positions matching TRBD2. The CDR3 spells CASSPGLAGAGETQYF. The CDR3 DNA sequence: TGTGCCAGCTCACCGGGACTAGCGGGAGCGGGAGAGACCCAGTACTTC.